This T cell receptor (beta chain) was identified in a study of blood T cell repertoires in COVID-19. Study at large: Sources were T cells, B-cell-depleted T cells, or PBMCs; the material itself was cDNA or gDNA.

The CDR3 is made up of 14 amino acids. V was clipped by 3 bases and J by 4 bases; unmatched bases: 1. Per the germline V gene, CDR1 is SGHDT and CDR2 is YYEEEE. Participants came from about two dozen US areas, aged about 18 to 89 years. Profiling relied on immunoSEQ multiplex PCR, and the TCRdb table lists in-frame clones only, not all of them. The data hold 250,000 to 350,000 clones, with roughly 90% observed a single time. The TCR sequence derives from a woman aged 30 to 39 who had recovered from COVID-19. Sequencing was done on a sample of PBMCs or T cells enriched from blood (not recorded which). The chain employs TRBV5-6 and TRBJ2-4; the match to TRBD2 covers 10 bases. The CDR3 protein is CASSSGLAKNIQYF. The CDR3 bases are TGTGCCAGCAGCTCGGGACTAGCGAAAAACATTCAGTACTTC.